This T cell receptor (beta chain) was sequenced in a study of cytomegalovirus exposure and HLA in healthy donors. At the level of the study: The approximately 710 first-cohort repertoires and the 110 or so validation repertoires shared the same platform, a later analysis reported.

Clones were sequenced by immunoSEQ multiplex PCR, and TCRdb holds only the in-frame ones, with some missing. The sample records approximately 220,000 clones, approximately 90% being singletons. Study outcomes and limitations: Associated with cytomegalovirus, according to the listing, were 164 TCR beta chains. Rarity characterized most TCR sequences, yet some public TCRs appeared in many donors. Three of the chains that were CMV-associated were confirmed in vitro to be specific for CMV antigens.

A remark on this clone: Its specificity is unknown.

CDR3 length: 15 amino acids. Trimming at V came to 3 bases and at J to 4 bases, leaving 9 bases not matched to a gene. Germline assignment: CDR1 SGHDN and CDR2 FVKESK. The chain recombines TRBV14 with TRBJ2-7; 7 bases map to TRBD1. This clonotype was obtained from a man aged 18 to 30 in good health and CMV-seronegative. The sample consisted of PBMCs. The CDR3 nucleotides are TGTGCCAGCAGCCAGGAATCCGGGACAGCTTACGAGCAGTACTTC. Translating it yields CASSQESGTAYEQYF.